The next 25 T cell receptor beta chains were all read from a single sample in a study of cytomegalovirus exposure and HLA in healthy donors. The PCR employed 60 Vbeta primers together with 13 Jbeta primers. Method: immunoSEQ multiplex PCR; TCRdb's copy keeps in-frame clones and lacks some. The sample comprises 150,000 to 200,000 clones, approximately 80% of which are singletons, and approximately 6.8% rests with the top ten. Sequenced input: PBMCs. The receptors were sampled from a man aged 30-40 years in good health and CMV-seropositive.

The CDR3 DNA is TGTGCCAGCAGCTTGTTGGCTAGGAACAATGAGCAGTTCTTC. Protein sequence: CASSLLARNNEQFF. The rearrangement joins TRBV5-4 to TRBJ2-1; D is uncertain. CDR1 and CDR2 (germline): SGHNT, YYREEE (reference sequence). This CDR3 spans 14 amino acids. The ends were cut back, 1 base at V and 5 bases at J, with 10 bases in the middle.

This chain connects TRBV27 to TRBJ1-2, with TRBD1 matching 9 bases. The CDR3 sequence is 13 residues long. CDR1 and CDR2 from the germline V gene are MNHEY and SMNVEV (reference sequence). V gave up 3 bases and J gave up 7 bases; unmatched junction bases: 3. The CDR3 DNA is TGTGCCAGCAGTTTTGACAGGGGGGTTGGCTACACCTTC. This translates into CASSFDRGVGYTF.

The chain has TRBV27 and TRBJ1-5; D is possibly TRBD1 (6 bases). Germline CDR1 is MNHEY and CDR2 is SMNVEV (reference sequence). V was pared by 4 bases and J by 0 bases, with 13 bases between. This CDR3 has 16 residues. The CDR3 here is CASSSTGSYSNQPQHF. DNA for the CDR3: TGTGCCAGCAGTTCCACAGGGAGCTATAGCAATCAGCCCCAGCATTTT.

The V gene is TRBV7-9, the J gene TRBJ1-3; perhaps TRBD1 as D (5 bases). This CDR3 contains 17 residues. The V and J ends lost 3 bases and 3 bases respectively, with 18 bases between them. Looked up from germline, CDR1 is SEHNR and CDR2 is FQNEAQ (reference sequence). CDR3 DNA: TGTGCCAGCAGCTTCTTCCGGTCTTTAGGGGTTGGAAACACCATATATTTT. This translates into CASSFFRSLGVGNTIYF.

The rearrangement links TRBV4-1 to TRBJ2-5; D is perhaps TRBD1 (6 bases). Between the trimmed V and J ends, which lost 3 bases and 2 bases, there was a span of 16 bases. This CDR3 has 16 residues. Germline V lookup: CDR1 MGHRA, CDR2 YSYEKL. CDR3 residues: CASSHKHRDLQETQYF. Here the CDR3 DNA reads TGCGCCAGCAGCCATAAGCACAGGGACCTACAAGAGACCCAGTACTTC.

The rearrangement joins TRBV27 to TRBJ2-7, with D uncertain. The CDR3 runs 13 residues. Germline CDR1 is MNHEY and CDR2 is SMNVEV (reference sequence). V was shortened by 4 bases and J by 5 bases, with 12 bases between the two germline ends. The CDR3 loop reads CASSSGLGNEQYF. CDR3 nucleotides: TGTGCCAGCAGTTCTGGGTTGGGCAACGAGCAGTACTTC.

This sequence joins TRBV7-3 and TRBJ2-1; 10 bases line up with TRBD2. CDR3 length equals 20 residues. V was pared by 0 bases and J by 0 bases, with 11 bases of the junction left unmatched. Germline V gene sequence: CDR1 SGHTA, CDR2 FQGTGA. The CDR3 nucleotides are TGTGCCAGCAGCTTAACCTGCCTAGCGGGAGAGACCTTCTCCTACAATGAGCAGTTCTTC. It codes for CASSLTCLAGETFSYNEQFF.

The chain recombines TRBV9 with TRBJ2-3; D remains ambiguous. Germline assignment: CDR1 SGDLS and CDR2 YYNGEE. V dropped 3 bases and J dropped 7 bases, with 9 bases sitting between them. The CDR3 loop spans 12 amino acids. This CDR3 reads CASSADFYTQYF. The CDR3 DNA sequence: TGTGCCAGCAGCGCTGACTTCTATACGCAGTATTTT.

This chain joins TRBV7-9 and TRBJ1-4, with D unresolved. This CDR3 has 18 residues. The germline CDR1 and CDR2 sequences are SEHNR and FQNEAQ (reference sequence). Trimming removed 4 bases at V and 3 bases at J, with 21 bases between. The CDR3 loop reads CASSWSGSRRRPNEKLFF. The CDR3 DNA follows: TGTGCCAGCAGCTGGAGCGGGAGCCGGCGGAGACCTAATGAAAAACTGTTTTTT. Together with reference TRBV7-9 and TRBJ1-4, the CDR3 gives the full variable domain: DTGVSQNPRHKITKRGQNVTFRCDPISEHNRLYWYRQTLGQGPEFLTYFQNEAQLEKSRLLSDRFSAERPKGSFSTLEIQRTEQGDSAMYLCASSWSGSRRRPNEKLFFGSGTQLSVL.

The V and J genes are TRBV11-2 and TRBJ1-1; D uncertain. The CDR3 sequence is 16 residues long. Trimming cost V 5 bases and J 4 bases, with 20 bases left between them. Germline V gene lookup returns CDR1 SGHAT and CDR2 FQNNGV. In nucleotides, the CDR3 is TGTGCCAGCAGCGTACTATACTATGCGCGGGGCACTGAAGCTTTCTTT. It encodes CASSVLYYARGTEAFF. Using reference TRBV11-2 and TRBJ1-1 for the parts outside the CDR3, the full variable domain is EAGVAQSPRYKIIEKRQSVAFWCNPISGHATLYWYQQILGQGPKLLIQFQNNGVVDDSQLPKDRFSAERLKGVDSTLKIQPAKLEDSAVYLCASSVLYYARGTEAFFGQGTRLTVV.

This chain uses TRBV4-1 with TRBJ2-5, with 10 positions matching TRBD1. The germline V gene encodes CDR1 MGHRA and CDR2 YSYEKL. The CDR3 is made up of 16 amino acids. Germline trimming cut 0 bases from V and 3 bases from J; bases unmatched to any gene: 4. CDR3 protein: CASSQDLGTGEETQYF. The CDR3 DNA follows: TGCGCCAGCAGCCAAGATTTAGGGACAGGGGAAGAGACCCAGTACTTC.

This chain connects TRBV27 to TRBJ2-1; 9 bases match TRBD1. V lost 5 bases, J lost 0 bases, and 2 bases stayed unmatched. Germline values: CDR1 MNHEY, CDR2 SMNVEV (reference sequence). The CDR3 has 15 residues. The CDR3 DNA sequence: TGTGCCAGCAGTCAGGGACAGGGCTCCTACAATGAGCAGTTCTTC. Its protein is CASSQGQGSYNEQFF.

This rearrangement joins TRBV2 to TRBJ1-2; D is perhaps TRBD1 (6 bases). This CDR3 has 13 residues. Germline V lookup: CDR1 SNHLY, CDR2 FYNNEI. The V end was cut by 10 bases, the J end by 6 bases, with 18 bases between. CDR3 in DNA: TGTGCCACCCTAGGGCCCCAGGGGAATGGCTACACCTTC. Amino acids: CATLGPQGNGYTF.

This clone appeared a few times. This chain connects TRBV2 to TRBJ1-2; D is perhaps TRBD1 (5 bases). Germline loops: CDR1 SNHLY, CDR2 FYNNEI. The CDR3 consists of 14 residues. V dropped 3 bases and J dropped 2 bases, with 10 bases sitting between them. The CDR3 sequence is CASSEGRGNYGYTF. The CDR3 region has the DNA TGTGCCAGCAGTGAGGGCCGGGGGAACTATGGCTACACCTTC.

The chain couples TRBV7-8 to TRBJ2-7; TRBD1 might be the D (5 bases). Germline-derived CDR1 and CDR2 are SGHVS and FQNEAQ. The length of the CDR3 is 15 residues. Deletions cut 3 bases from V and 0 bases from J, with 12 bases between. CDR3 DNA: TGTGCCAGCAGCTTGGTTGTTGACAGCTCCTACGAGCAGTACTTC. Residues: CASSLVVDSSYEQYF. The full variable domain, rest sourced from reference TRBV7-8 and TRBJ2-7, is GAGVSQSPRYKVAKRGQDVALRCDPISGHVSLFWYQQALGQGPEFLTYFQNEAQLDKSGLPSDRFFAERPEGSVSTLKIQRTQQEDSAVYLCASSLVVDSSYEQYFGPGTRLTVT.

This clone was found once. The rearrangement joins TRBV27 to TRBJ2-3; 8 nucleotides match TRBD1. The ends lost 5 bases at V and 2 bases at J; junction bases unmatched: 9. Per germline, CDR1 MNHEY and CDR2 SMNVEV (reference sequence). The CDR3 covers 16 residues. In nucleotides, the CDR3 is TGTGCCAGCAGTCCCTCGACAGGGGAATTCACAGATACGCAGTATTTT. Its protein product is CASSPSTGEFTDTQYF.

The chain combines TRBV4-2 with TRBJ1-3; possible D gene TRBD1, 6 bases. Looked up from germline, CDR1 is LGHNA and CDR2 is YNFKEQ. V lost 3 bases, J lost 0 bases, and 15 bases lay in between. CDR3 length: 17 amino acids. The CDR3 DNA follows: TGTGCCAGCAGCCACCCTTCAGGGGTCGTCTCTGGAAACACCATATATTTT. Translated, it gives CASSHPSGVVSGNTIYF.

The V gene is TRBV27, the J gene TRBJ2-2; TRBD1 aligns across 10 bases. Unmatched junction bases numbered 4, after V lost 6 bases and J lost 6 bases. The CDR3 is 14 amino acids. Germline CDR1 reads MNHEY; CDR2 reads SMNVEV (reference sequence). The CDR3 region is CASSDRGLAGELFF. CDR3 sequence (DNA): TGTGCCAGCAGCGACAGGGGGCTGGCCGGGGAGCTGTTTTTT.

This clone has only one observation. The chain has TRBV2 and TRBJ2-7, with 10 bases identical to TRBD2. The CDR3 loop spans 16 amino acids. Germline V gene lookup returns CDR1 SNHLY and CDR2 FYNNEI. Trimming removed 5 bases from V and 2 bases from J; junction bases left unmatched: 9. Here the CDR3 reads CASSPPGLALAYEQYF. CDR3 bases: TGTGCCAGCAGTCCCCCGGGACTAGCGTTGGCCTACGAGCAGTACTTC.

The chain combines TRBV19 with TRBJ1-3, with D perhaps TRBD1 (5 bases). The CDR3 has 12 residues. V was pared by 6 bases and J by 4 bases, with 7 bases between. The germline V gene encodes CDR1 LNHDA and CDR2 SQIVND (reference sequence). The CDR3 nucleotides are TGTGCCAGTAGGACAGTGGGAAACACCATATATTTT. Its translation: CASRTVGNTIYF.

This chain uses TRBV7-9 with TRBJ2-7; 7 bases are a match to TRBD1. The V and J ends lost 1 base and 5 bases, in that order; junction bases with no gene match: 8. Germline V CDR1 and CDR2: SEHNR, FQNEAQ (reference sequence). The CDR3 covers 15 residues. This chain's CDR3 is CASSLGQGTGDEQYF. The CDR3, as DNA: TGTGCCAGCAGCTTAGGACAGGGAACAGGGGACGAGCAGTACTTC.

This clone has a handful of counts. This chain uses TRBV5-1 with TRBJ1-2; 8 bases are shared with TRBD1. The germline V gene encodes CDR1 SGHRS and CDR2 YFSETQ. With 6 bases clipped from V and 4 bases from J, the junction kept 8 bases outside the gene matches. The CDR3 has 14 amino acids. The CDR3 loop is CASTLDRVGYGYTF. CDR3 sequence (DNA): TGCGCCAGCACGTTGGACAGGGTCGGCTATGGCTACACCTTC.

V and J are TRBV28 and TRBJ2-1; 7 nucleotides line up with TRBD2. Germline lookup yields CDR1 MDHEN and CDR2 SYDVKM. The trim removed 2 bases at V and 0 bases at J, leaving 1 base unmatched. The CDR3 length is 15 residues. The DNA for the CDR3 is TGTGCCAGCAGTTTAGGCGGGAGCTCCTACAATGAGCAGTTCTTC. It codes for CASSLGGSSYNEQFF.

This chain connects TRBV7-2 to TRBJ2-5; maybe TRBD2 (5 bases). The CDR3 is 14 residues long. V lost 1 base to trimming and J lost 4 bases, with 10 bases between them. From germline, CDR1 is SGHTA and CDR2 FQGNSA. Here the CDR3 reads CASSLGLIAETQYF. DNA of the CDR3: TGTGCCAGCAGCTTAGGACTAATTGCAGAGACCCAGTACTTC.

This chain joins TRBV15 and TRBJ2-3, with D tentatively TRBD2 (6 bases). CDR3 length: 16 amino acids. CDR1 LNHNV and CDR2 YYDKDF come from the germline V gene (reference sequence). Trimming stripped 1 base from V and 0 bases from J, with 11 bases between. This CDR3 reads CATSRVSGSSTDTQYF. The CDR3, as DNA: TGTGCCACCAGCAGAGTTAGCGGCTCTAGCACAGATACGCAGTATTTT.